This TCR beta chain came from a study of T-cell reconstitution after alpha-beta-depleted transplantation in children. The CDR3 totals 14 residues. The trim removed 0 bases at V and 6 bases at J, leaving 2 bases unmatched. From germline, CDR1 is SGHKS and CDR2 YYEKEE (reference sequence). The authors prepared the TCRbeta library with unique molecular identifiers. MiXCR, applied by TCRdb to the PCR reads, yields one record per CDR3 protein. The table has about 980,000 distinct CDR3 sequences, roughly 29% seen once. The sample was PBMCs, mostly from graft donor cells, taken 360 days after TCRalphabeta/CD19-depleted stem cell transplant. The receptor was derived from a boy under two years old who had a stem cell transplant for SCID, so the T cells may come from the graft donor. The V gene is TRBV5-5, the J gene TRBJ2-7, with 11 bases matching TRBD2. For the CDR3, the DNA is TGTGCCAGCAGCTTGGTAGCGGGGGGGAGCGAGCAGTACTTC. Its protein product is CASSLVAGGSEQYF.